The 2 T cell receptor beta chains below come from one sample, sequenced in a study of graft-versus-host responses after intestinal transplantation. The antigens for these receptors are not known. Only in-frame clones appear in the TCRdb table, and some are missing; sequencing was by immunoSEQ multiplex PCR. The table shows 80,000 to 100,000 clones, with 91% occurring only once. The sample here was unstimulated CD4+ T cells sorted from spleen or lymph node cells, taken before transplant. The origin of the receptors is a human donor who was the organ donor for an intestinal transplant.

The rearrangement uses TRBV6-1 and TRBJ1-2; 8 nucleotides align to TRBD1. The CDR3 sequence is 14 residues long. The V segment lost 5 bases and the J segment 6 bases; nucleotides outside the gene matches: 8. CDR1 and CDR2 (germline): MNHNS, SASEGT. CDR3 protein: CASSYGQGANGYTF. The CDR3 region has the DNA TGTGCCAGCAGTTATGGGCAGGGGGCGAATGGCTACACCTTC.

The J gene is TRBJ1-4, the V gene TRBV11-2, with unresolved D. The CDR3 length is 16 residues. Per the germline V gene, CDR1 is SGHAT and CDR2 is FQNNGV. Trimming took off 1 base at V and 7 bases at J, with 16 bases between the two ends. The CDR3 nucleotides are TGTGCCAGCAGCTTAGTCGACTTTCCCGGGGTTGAAAAACTGTTTTTT. It specifies CASSLVDFPGVEKLFF.